This T cell receptor (beta chain) was identified in a study of glioma-infiltrating T cells after dendritic cell vaccination. Study details: The vaccine used monocyte-derived dendritic cells pulsed overnight with autologous tumor lysate. The study, taken as a whole, reports: Survival was not directly related to TCR clonality in these patients.

CDR1 MNHNS and CDR2 SASEGT come from the germline V gene. Germline trimming cut 6 bases from V and 8 bases from J; bases unmatched to any gene: 8. CDR3 length equals 15 residues. Time point here: after dendritic cell vaccination, including at tumor progression/relapse. Only patients with spare fresh-frozen tumor and over two years of follow-up were included. On this clone itself: Its antigen is not identified.

The primer mix had 60 V beta and 13 J beta primers. The data were produced by immunoSEQ multiplex PCR, yet TCRdb's version contains in-frame clones alone and is incomplete. The profile shows approximately 50,000 clones, approximately 90% of them singletons. This chain links TRBV6-1 with TRBJ2-1, with 12 bases that match TRBD1. The sequence was collected from a human donor with glioblastoma. The specimen comprised blood, sampled after dendritic cell vaccination. CDR3 in DNA: TGTGCCAGCAGCCAATCGGGACAGGGGGCCTATGAGCAGTTCTTC. This translates into CASSQSGQGAYEQFF.